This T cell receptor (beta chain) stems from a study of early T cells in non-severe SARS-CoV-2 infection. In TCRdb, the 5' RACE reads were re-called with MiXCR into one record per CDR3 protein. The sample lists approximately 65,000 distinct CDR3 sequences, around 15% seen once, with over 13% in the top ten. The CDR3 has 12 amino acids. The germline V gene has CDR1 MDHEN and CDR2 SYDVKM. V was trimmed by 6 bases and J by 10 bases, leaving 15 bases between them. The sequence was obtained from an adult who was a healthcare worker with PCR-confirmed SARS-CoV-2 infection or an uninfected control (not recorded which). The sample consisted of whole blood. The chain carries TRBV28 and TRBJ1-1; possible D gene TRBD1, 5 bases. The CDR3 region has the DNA TGTGCCAGCAGCCTCTTTGGGGGTAGAGCTTTCTTT. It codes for CASSLFGGRAFF.